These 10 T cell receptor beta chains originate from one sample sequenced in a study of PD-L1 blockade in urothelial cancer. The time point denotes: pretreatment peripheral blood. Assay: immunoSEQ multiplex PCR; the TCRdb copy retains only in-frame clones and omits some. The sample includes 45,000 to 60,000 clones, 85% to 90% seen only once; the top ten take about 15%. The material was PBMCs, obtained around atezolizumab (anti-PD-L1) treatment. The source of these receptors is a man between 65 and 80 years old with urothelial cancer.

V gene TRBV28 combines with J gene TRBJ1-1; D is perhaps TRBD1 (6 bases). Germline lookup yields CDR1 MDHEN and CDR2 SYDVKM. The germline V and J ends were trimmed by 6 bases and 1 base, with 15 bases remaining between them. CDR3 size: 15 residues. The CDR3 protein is CASRSTGSGNTEAFF. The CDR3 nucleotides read TGTGCCAGCAGATCCACAGGGTCGGGGAACACTGAAGCTTTCTTT.

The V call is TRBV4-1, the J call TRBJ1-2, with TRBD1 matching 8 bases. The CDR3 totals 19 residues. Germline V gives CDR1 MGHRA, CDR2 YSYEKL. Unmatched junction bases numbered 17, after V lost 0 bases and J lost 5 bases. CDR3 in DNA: TGCGCCAGCAGCCAAGACCTAATTAGAGGCAGGGGGCGAAATTATGGCTACACCTTC. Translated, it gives CASSQDLIRGRGRNYGYTF.

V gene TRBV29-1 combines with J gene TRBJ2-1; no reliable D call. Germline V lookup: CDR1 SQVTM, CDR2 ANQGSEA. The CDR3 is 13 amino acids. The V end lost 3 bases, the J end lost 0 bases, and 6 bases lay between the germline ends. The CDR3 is CSVEVSSYNEQFF. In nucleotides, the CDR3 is TGCAGCGTTGAGGTGAGCTCCTACAATGAGCAGTTCTTC.

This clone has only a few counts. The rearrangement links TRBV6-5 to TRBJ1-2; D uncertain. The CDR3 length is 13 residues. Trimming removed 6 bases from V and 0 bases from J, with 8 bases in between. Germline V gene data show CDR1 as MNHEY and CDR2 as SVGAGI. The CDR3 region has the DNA TGTGCCAGCAGCCCACAGTCTAACTATGGCTACACCTTC. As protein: CASSPQSNYGYTF.

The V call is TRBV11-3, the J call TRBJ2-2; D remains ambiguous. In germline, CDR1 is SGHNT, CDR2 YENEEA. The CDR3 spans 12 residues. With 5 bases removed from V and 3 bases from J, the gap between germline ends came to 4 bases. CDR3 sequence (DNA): TGTGCCAGCAGCCCTGACACCGGGGAGCTGTTTTTT. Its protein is CASSPDTGELFF.

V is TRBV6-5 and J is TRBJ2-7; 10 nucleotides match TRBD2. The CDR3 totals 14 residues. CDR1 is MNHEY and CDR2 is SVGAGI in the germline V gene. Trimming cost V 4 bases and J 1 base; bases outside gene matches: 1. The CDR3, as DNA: TGTGCCAGCAGTTTGACTAGCGGGTCCTACGAGCAGTACTTC. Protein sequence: CASSLTSGSYEQYF.

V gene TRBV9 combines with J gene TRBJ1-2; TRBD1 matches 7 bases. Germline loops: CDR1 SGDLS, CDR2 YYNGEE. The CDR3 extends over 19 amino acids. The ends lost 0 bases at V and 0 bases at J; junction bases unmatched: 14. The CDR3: CASSVARVSQGVANYGYTF. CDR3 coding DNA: TGTGCCAGCAGCGTAGCTCGCGTAAGCCAGGGGGTAGCTAACTATGGCTACACCTTC.

The CDR3 DNA is TGTGCCAGCAGCACCCTCGGTAGGGGGACAAAAGGCAAAGATTATGGCTACACCTTC. Encoded protein: CASSTLGRGTKGKDYGYTF. The V gene is TRBV27, the J gene TRBJ1-2; TRBD1 might be the D (6 bases). Germline V gives CDR1 MNHEY, CDR2 SMNVEV (reference sequence). CDR3 length equals 19 residues. V lost 6 bases to trimming and J lost 5 bases, with 31 bases between them.

CDR3 DNA sequence: TGTGCCAGCAGCCCCTGGGGGGGGACTAGCGTGAGCGAGCAGTACTTC. This codes for CASSPWGGTSVSEQYF. This chain connects TRBV5-4 to TRBJ2-7; 10 nucleotides match TRBD2. The CDR3 runs to 16 residues. The V and J ends lost 4 bases and 6 bases, in that order; junction bases with no gene match: 13. The germline V gene has CDR1 SGHNT and CDR2 YYREEE (reference sequence).

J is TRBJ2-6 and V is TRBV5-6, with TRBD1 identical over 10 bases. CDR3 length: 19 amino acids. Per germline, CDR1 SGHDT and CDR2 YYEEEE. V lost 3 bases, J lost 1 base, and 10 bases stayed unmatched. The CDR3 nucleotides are TGTGCCAGCAGCTCGCCCCGTGACAGGGGGCGGTCTGGGGCCAACGTCCTGACTTTC. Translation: CASSSPRDRGRSGANVLTF.